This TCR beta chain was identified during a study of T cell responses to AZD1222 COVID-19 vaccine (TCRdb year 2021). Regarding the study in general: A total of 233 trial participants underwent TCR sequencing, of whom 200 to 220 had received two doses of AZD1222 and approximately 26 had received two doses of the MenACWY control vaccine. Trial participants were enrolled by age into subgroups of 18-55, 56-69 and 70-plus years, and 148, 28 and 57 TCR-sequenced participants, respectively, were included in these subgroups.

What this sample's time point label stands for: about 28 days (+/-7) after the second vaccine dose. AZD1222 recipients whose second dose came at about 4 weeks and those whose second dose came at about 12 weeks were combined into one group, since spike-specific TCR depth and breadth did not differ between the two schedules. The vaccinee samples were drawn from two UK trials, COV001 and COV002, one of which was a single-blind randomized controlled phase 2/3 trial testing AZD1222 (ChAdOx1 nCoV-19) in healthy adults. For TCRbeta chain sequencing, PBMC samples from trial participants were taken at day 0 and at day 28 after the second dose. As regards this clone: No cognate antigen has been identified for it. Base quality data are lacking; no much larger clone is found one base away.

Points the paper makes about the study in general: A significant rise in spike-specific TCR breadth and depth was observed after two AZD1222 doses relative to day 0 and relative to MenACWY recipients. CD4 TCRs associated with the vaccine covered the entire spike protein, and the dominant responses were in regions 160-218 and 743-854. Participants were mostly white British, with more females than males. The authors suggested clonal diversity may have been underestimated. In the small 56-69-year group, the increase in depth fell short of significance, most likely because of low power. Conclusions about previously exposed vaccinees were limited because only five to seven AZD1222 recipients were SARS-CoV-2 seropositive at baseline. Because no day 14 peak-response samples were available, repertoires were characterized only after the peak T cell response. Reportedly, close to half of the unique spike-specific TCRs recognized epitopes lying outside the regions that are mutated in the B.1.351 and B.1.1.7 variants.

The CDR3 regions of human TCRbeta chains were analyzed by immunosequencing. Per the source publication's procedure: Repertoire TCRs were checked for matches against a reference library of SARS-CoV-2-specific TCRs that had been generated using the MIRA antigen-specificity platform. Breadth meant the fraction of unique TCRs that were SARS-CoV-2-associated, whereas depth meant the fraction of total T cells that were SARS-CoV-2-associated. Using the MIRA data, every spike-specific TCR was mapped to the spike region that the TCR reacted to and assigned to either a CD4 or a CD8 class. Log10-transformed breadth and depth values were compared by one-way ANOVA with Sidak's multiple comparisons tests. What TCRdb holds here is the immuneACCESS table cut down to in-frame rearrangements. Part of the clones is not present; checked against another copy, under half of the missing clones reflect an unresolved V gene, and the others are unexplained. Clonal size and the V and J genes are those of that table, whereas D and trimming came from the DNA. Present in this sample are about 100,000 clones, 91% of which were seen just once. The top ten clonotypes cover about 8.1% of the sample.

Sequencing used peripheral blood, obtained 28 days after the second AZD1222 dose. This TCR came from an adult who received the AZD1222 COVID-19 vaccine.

The DNA is TGCAGCGTTGAAGATCCGGGACAGGCGCACTACGAGCAGTACTTC. This codes for CSVEDPGQAHYEQYF. The rearrangement combines TRBV29-1 with TRBJ2-7; 8 central bases correspond to TRBD1. Germline trimming amounts to 0 bases on V and 3 bases on J, with 7 as the count of junction bases outside the gene matches. From cysteine to phenylalanine, the CDR3 is 15 amino acids long. Of the read, only the CDR3 DNA is kept; its 45 bases are in frame from base 1. Sequences SQVTM (CDR1) and ANQGSEA (CDR2) are obtained from the germline V gene.